This T cell receptor (beta chain) was recorded in a study of T cells after yellow fever vaccination. Via MiXCR, TCRdb re-called the 5' RACE reads, giving one row per CDR3 protein. The table records under 300,000 distinct CDR3 sequences, less than 9% of them present only once. The length of the CDR3 is 11 residues. The V end was cut by 3 bases, the J end by 5 bases, with 4 bases between. V is TRBV12-3 or TRBV12-4 and J is TRBJ1-1; unclear D gene. This receptor was obtained from a man younger than 45 who received the YFV17D yellow fever vaccine. Material: CD4+ T cells sorted from PBMCs, obtained 15 days after the yellow fever booster vaccination. CDR3 residues: CASSFETEAFF. In DNA, the CDR3 is TGTGCCAGCAGTTTTGAGACTGAAGCTTTCTTT.